This entry concerns a single T cell receptor (beta chain). The antigen is unknown. These data are taken from a study of T cell responses to AZD1222 COVID-19 vaccine. Whole-study results and caveats: Baseline serostatus was positive in only six AZD1222 recipients.

V gave up 1 base and J gave up 10 bases, with 10 bases separating them. CDR3 length: 12 amino acids. Per germline, CDR1 SNHLY and CDR2 FYNNEI. The method was immunoSEQ multiplex PCR; TCRdb's version includes in-frame clones alone and lacks a portion of them. The repertoire holds roughly 190,000 clones, approximately 91% seen once, with around 3.6% in the top ten. The input for sequencing was peripheral blood, taken 28 days after the second AZD1222 dose. The receptor was derived from an adult who received the AZD1222 COVID-19 vaccine. The chain uses TRBV2 and TRBJ2-5, with D maybe TRBD2 (5 bases). This chain's CDR3 is CASSEGIAGQYF. The CDR3 DNA reads as TGTGCCAGCAGTGAAGGAATTGCGGGCCAGTACTTC.